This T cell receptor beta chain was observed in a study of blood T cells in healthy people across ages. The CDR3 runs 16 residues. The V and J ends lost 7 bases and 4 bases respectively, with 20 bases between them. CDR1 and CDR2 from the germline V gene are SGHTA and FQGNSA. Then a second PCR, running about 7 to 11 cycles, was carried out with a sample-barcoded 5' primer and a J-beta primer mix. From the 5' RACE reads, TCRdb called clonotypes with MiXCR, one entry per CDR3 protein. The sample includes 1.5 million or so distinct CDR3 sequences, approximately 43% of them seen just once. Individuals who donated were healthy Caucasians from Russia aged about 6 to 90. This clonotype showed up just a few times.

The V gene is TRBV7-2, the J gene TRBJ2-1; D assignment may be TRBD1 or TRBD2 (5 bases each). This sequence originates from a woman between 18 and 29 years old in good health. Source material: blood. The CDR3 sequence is CASTTNGARGYNEQFF. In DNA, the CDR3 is TGTGCCAGCACCACCAACGGGGCTCGAGGATACAATGAGCAGTTCTTC.